The 14 T cell receptor beta chains presented below share a single source sample, sequenced in a study of T-cell reconstitution after alpha-beta-depleted transplantation in children. TCRbeta library preparation incorporated unique molecular identifiers. TCRdb passed the PCR reads through MiXCR, listing each CDR3 protein once. The table has about 830,000 distinct CDR3 sequences, 16% seen once. The source material was PBMCs, mostly from graft donor cells, sampled 360 days after TCRalphabeta/CD19-depleted stem cell transplant. The receptors derive from a male patient younger than 18 who had a stem cell transplant for acute lymphoblastic leukemia, so the T cells may come from the graft donor.

This clonotype turned up a few times. The CDR3 DNA follows: TGTGCCAGCAGTCAGGGGTTGAGCCCCCAAGAGACCCAGTACTTC. Amino acids: CASSQGLSPQETQYF. The chain links TRBV6-1 to TRBJ2-5; D possibly corresponds to TRBD1 (6 bases). The CDR3 length is 15 residues. Per germline, CDR1 MNHNS and CDR2 SASEGT. The V end was cut by 5 bases, the J end by 1 base, with 14 bases between.

This clonotype was observed a few times. The rearrangement uses TRBV25-1 and TRBJ2-3; 7 nucleotides line up with TRBD2. J gave up 4 bases and V 3 bases, and 7 bases lay outside the gene matches. This CDR3 has 15 residues. The germline V gene has CDR1 MGHDK and CDR2 SYGVNS. The CDR3 is CASSERERSPDTQYF. For the CDR3, the DNA is TGTGCCAGCAGTGAGCGGGAGCGGAGCCCAGATACGCAGTATTTT.

This clonotype occurred a few times. The rearrangement links TRBV7-9 to TRBJ2-3; D ambiguous. Germline V gene sequence: CDR1 SEHNR, CDR2 FQNEAQ (reference sequence). V lost 3 bases and J 1 base, leaving 14 bases between the germline ends. This CDR3 has 16 residues. In DNA, the CDR3 is TGTGCCAGCAGCTTTAGATTAAGGACGGGCACAGATACGCAGTATTTT. Its protein is CASSFRLRTGTDTQYF.

Only a few counts were recorded for this clonotype. The genes are TRBV12-3 or TRBV12-4 and TRBJ2-1, with 9 bases matching TRBD2. This CDR3 spans 16 amino acids. V gave up 0 bases and J gave up 6 bases; unmatched junction bases: 6. CDR3 loop: CASSLALLAGTNEQFF. DNA for the CDR3: TGTGCCAGCAGTTTAGCGTTGCTAGCGGGGACCAATGAGCAGTTCTTC.

With regard to this clonotype: At one of its ends the junction is not consistent with the germline gene, which may arise from a read error. The rearrangement links TRBV12-3 or TRBV12-4 to TRBJ2-6, with 7 nucleotides matching TRBD1. The CDR3 is made up of 17 amino acids. The CDR3 DNA follows: TGTACCAGCTGTTTAAACAGGGGTAGCTCTGGGGCCAACGTCCTGACTTTC. Protein: CTSCLNRGSSGANVLTF.

This clonotype was counted many times. The chain couples TRBV18 to TRBJ2-3; D gene unclear. CDR1 and CDR2 (germline): KGHSH, LQKENI. The CDR3 is 13 residues long. The germline V and J ends were trimmed by 2 bases and 1 base, with 4 bases remaining between them. CDR3 amino acids: CASSPVGTDTQYF. CDR3 nucleotide sequence: TGTGCCAGCTCACCAGTAGGCACAGATACGCAGTATTTT.

This clonotype has more than one count but fewer than ten. This sequence joins TRBV7-3 and TRBJ2-5, with D uncertain. The CDR3 spans 16 residues. The V end lost 1 base, the J end lost 1 base, and 13 bases lay between the germline ends. Germline lookup yields CDR1 SGHTA and CDR2 FQGTGA. CDR3 DNA: TGTGCCAGCAGCTTAATTAGCCGTGGGGTCCAAGAGACCCAGTACTTC. Translated, it gives CASSLISRGVQETQYF.

This clonotype was detected only a few times. The chain carries TRBV27 and TRBJ2-7; D gene unclear. The CDR3 contains 14 residues. Per germline, CDR1 MNHEY and CDR2 SMNVEV (reference sequence). V lost 7 bases to trimming and J lost 2 bases, with 15 bases between them. CDR3 sequence (DNA): TGTGCCAGCAAGTGGGCCGGAGCCACCTACGAGCAGTACTTC. It yields the protein CASKWAGATYEQYF.

The chain uses TRBV5-1 and TRBJ1-1; tentative D call: TRBD1 (6 bases). CDR1 and CDR2 (germline): SGHRS, YFSETQ. This CDR3 spans 15 amino acids. V was cut by 0 bases and J by 1 base, with 10 bases left in between. The chain's CDR3 is CASSLGRGENTEAFF. As DNA, the CDR3 is TGCGCCAGCAGCTTGGGCAGGGGCGAGAACACTGAAGCTTTCTTT.

This clonotype was recorded a few times. The rearrangement uses TRBV24-1 and TRBJ1-4; no clear D gene. The CDR3 covers 13 residues. The V end lost 1 base, the J end lost 6 bases, and 5 bases lay between the germline ends. CDR1 and CDR2 (germline): KGHDR, SFDVKD. This CDR3 reads CATSDFPYEKLFF. The CDR3 DNA is TGTGCCACCAGTGATTTCCCGTATGAAAAACTGTTTTTT.

This clonotype was seen many times. The gene calls are TRBV29-1 and TRBJ1-3; D may be TRBD1 (5 bases). Germline assignment: CDR1 SQVTM and CDR2 ANQGSEA. Trimming left V 3 bases short and J 2 bases short, with 11 bases between. The CDR3 runs 14 residues. CDR3 in DNA: TGCAGCGTTGAGGGGCCCATGCCTGGAAACACCATATATTTT. Translation gives CSVEGPMPGNTIYF. Drawing the rest from reference TRBV29-1 and TRBJ1-3, the complete variable domain is SAVISQKPSRDICQRGTSLTIQCQVDSQVTMMFWYRQQPGQSLTLIATANQGSEATYESGFVIDKFPISRPNLTFSTLTVSNMSPEDSSIYLCSVEGPMPGNTIYFGEGSWLTVV.

The chain has TRBV12-3 or TRBV12-4 and TRBJ2-3; no reliable D call. The CDR3 contains 15 residues. Deletions cut 2 bases from V and 4 bases from J, with 13 bases between. CDR3: CASSLKWLVADTQYF. The CDR3 bases are TGTGCCAGCAGTTTAAAGTGGTTAGTAGCAGATACGCAGTATTTT.

In its sample, this clonotype was seen a few times. V usage is TRBV7-8 and J usage is TRBJ1-1, with D maybe TRBD1 (5 bases). Germline assignment: CDR1 SGHVS and CDR2 FQNEAQ. The CDR3 runs 17 residues. Trimming took 3 bases from V and 1 from J, leaving 18 bases between them. The CDR3, as DNA: TGTGCCAGCAGCTTGCCCGAAAAACGACAGTCGAACACTGAAGCTTTCTTT. It encodes CASSLPEKRQSNTEAFF.

This chain's CDR3 is CASSRDRASWMDGYTF. CDR3 nucleotide sequence: TGCGCCAGCAGCCGGGACAGGGCGTCATGGATGGATGGCTACACCTTC. This sequence joins TRBV5-1 and TRBJ1-2; TRBD1 aligns across 9 bases. The CDR3 is 16 amino acids. Unmatched junction bases numbered 13, after V lost 4 bases and J lost 6 bases. CDR1 and CDR2 (germline): SGHRS, YFSETQ.